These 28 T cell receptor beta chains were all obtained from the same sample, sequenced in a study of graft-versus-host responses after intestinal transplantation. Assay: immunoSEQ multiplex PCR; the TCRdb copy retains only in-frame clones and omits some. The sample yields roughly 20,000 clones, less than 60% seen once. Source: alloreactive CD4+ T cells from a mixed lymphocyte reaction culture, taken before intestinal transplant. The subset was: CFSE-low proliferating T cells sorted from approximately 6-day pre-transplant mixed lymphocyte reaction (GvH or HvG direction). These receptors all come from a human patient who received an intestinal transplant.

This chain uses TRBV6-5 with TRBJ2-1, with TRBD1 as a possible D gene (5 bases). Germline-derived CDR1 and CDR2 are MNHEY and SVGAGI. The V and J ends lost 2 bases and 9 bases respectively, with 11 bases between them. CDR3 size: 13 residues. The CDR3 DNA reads TGTGCCAGCAGTTACAGGGTCCAGGGTGAGCAGTTCTTC. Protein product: CASSYRVQGEQFF.

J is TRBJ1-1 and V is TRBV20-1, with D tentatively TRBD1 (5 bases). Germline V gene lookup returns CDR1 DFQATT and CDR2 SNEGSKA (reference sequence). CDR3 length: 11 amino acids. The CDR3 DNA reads TGCACCGCGGGGGTATGGACTGAAGCTTTCTTT. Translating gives CTAGVWTEAFF.

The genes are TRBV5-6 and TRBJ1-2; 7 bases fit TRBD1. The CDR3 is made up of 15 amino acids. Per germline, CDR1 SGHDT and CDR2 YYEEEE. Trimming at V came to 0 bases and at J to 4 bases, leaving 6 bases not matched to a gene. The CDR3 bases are TGTGCCAGCAGCTTGGGACAGACAGGGTTCTATGGCTACACCTTC. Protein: CASSLGQTGFYGYTF.

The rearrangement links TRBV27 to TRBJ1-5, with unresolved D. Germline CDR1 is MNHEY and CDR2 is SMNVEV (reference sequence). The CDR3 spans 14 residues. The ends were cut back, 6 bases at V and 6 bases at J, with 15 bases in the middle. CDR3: CASRPSGFGQPQHF. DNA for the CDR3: TGTGCCAGCAGACCCTCGGGGTTTGGTCAGCCCCAGCATTTT.

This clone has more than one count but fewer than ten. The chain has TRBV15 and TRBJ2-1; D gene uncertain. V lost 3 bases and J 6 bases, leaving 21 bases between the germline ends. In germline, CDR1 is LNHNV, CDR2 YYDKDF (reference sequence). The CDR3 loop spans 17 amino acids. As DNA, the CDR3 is TGTGCCACCAGCAGCCAACCCCGCCTAATATTAGCCAATGAGCAGTTCTTC. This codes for CATSSQPRLILANEQFF.

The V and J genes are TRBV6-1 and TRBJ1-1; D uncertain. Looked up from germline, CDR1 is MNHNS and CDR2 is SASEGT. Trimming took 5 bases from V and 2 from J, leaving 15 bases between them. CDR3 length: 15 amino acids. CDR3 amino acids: CASSPRVVLNTEAFF. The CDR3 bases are TGTGCCAGCAGTCCCCGAGTCGTCTTAAACACTGAAGCTTTCTTT.

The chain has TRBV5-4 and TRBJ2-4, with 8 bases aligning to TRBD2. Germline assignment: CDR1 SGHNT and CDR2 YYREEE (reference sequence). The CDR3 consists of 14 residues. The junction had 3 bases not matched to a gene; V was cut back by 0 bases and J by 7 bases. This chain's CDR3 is CASSLAGGANIQYF. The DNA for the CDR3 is TGTGCCAGCAGCTTGGCGGGAGGGGCCAACATTCAGTACTTC.

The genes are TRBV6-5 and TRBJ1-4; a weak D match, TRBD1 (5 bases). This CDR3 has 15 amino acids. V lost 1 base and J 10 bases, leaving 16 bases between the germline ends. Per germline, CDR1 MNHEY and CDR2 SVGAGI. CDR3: CASSYLGTPVGKLFF. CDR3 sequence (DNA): TGTGCCAGCAGTTACTTGGGGACTCCGGTCGGAAAACTGTTTTTT.

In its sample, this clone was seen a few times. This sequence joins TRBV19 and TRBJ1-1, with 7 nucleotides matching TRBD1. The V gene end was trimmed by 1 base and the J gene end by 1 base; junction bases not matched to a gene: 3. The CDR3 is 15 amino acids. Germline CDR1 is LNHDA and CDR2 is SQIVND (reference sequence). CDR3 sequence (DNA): TGTGCCAGTAGTATAGCCCGGACAGGGAACACTGAAGCTTTCTTT. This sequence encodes CASSIARTGNTEAFF.

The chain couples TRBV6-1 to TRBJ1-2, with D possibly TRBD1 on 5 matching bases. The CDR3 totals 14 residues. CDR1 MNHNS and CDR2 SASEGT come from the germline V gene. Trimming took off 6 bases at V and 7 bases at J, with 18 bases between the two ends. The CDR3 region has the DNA TGTGCCAGCAGACCACTACGACAGTCAGGTGGCTACACCTTC. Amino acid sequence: CASRPLRQSGGYTF.

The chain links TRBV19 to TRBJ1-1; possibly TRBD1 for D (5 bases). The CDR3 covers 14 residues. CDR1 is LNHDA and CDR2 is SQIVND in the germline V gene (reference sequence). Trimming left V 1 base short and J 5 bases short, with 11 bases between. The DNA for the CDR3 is TGTGCCAGTAGTATAGGGGGCGCGGATACTGAAGCTTTCTTT. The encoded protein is CASSIGGADTEAFF.

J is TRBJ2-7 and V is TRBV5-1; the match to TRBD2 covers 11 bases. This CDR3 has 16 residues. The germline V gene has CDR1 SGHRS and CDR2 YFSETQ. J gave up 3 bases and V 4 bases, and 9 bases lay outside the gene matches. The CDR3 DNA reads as TGCGCCAGCAGCGTGGGCCCCGGGACTAGCGGCTACGAGCAGTACTTC. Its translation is CASSVGPGTSGYEQYF.

The CDR3 is CASRKTGSPYEQYF. In nucleotides, the CDR3 is TGTGCCAGCAGGAAGACAGGGTCTCCCTACGAGCAGTACTTC. The chain couples TRBV6-5 to TRBJ2-7; 7 nucleotides agree with TRBD1. This CDR3 has 14 residues. Germline CDR1 reads MNHEY; CDR2 reads SVGAGI. V was clipped by 6 bases and J by 2 bases; unmatched bases: 7.

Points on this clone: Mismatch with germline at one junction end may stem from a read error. The CDR3 protein is CAISDRDRVYF. The CDR3 DNA sequence: TGTGCCATCAGTGACCGGGACAGGGTTTATTTC. The chain carries TRBV10-3 and TRBJ2-7, with 9 bases fitting TRBD1. Looked up from germline, CDR1 is ENHRY and CDR2 is SYGVKD. This CDR3 has 11 residues.

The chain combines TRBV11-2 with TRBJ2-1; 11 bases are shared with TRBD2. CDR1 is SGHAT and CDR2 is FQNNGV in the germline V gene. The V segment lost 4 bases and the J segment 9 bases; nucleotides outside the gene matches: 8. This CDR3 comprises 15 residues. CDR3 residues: CASSSLAGGPGEQFF. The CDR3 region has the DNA TGTGCCAGCAGCTCATTAGCGGGGGGGCCGGGTGAGCAGTTCTTC.

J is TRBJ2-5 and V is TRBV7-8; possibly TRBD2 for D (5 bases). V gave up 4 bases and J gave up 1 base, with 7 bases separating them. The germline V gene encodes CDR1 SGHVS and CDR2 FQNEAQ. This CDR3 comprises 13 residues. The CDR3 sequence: CASSWGAQETQYF. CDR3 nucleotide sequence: TGTGCCAGCAGCTGGGGAGCCCAAGAGACCCAGTACTTC.

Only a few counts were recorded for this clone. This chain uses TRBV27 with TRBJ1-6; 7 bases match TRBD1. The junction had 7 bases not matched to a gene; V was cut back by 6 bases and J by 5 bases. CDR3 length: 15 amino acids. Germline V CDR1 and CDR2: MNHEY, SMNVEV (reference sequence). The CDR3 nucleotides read TGTGCCAGCAGGACCGACAGGGTTAATAATTCACCCCTCCACTTT. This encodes CASRTDRVNNSPLHF.

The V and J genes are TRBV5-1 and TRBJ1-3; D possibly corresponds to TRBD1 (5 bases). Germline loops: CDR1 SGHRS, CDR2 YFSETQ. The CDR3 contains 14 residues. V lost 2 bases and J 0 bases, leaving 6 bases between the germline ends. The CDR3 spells CASSFGGSGNTIYF. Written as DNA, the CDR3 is TGCGCCAGCAGCTTCGGGGGCTCTGGAAACACCATATATTTT.

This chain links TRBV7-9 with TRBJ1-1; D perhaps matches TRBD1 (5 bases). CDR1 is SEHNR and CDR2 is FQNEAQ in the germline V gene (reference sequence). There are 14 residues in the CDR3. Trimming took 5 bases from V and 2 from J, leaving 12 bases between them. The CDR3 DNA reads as TGTGCCAGCAGCCTCCGAACAGGTAACACTGAAGCTTTCTTT. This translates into CASSLRTGNTEAFF.

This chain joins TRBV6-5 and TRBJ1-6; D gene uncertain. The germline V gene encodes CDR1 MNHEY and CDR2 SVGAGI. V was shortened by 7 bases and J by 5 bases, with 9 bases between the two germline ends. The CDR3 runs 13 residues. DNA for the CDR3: TGTGCCAGCACGGAGACGAATAATTCACCCCTCCACTTT. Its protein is CASTETNNSPLHF.

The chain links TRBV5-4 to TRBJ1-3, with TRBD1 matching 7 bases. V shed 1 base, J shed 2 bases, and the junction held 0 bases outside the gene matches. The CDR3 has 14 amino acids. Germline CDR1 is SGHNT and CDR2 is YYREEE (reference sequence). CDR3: CASSLTGAGNTIYF. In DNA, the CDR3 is TGTGCCAGCAGCTTGACAGGGGCTGGAAACACCATATATTTT.

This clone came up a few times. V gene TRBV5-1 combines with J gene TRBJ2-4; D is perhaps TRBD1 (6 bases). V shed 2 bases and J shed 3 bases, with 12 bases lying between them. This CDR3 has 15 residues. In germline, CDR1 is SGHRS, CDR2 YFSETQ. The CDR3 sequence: CASSFLDSSKNIQYF. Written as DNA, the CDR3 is TGCGCCAGCAGCTTTCTGGACAGCAGCAAAAACATTCAGTACTTC.

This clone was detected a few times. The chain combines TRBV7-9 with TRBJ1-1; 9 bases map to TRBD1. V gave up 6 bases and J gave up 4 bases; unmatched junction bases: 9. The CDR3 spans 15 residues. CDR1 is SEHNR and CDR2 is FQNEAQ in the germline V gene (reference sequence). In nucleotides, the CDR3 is TGTGCCAGCAGGCGGTCAGGGACAGGGAGCACTGAAGCTTTCTTT. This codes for CASRRSGTGSTEAFF.

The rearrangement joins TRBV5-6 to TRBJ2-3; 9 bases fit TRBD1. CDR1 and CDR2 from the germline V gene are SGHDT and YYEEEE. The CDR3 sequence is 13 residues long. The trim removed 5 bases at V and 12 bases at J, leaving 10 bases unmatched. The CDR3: CASSSDPGQGQYF. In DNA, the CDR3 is TGTGCCAGCAGTTCGGACCCGGGACAGGGTCAGTATTTT. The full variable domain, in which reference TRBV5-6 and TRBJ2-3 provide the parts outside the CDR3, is DAGVTQSPTHLIKTRGQQVTLRCSPKSGHDTVSWYQQALGQGPQFIFQYYEEEERQRGNFPDRFSGHQFPNYSSELNVNALLLGDSALYLCASSSDPGQGQYFGPGTRLTVL.

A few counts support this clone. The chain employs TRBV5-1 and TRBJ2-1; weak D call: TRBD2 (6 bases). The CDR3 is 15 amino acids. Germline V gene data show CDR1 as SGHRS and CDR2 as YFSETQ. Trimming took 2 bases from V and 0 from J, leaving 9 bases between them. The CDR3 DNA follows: TGCGCCAGCAGCTTAACGGGGGACTCCTACAATGAGCAGTTCTTC. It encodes CASSLTGDSYNEQFF. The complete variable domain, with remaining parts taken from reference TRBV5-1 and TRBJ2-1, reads KAGVTQTPRYLIKTRGQQVTLSCSPISGHRSVSWYQQTPGQGLQFLFEYFSETQRNKGNFPGRFSGRQFSNSRSEMNVSTLELGDSALYLCASSLTGDSYNEQFFGPGTRLTVL.

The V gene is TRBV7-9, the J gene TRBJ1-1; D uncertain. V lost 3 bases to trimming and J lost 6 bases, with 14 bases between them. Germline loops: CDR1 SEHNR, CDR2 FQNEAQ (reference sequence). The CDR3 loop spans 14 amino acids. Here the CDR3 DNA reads TGTGCCAGCAGCTTTGAGGCGCGTGGGTCTGAAGCTTTCTTT. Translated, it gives CASSFEARGSEAFF.

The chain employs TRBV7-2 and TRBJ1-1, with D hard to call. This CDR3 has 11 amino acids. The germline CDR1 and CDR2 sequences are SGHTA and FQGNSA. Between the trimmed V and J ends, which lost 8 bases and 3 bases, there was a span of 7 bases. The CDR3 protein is CASSIHTEAFF. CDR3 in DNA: TGTGCCAGCTCCATTCACACTGAAGCTTTCTTT.

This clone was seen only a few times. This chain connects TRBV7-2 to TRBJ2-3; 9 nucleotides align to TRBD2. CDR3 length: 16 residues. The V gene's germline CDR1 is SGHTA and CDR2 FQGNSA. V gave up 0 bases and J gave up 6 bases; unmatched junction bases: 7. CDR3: CASSLATAGGGDTQYF. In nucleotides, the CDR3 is TGTGCCAGCAGCTTAGCGACGGCGGGGGGGGGTGATACGCAGTATTTT.